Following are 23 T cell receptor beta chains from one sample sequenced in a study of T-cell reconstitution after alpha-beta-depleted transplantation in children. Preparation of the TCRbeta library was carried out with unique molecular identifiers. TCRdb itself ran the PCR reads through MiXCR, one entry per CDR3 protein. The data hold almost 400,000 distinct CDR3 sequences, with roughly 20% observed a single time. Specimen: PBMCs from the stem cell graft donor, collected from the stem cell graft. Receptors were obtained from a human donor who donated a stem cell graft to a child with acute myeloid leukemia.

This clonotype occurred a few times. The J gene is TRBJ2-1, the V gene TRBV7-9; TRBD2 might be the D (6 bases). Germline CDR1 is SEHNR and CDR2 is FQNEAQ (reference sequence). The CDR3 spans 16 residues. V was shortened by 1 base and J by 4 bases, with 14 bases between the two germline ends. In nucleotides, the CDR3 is TGTGCCAGCAGCTTAGGTTTCCGCGGGATTTACAATGAGCAGTTCTTC. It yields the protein CASSLGFRGIYNEQFF.

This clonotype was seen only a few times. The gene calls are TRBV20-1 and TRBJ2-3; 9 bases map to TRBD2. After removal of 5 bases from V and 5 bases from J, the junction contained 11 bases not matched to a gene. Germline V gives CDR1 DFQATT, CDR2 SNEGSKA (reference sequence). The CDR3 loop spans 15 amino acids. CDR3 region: CSASGGSGSLDTQYF. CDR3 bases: TGCAGTGCTTCAGGGGGTAGCGGGAGCTTAGATACGCAGTATTTT.

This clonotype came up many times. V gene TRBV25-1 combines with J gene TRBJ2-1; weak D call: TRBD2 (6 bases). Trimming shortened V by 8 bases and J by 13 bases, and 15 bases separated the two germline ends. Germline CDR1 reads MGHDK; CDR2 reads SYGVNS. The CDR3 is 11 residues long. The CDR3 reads CASGQTSSQFF. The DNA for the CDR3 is TGTGCCAGCGGTCAGACTAGTAGTCAGTTCTTC.

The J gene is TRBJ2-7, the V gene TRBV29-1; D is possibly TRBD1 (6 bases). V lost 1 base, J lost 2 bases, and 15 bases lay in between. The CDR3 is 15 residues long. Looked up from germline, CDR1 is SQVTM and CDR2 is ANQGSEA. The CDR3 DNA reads TGCAGCGTTGAAGTGTCAGGGGTCTTTACCTACGAGCAGTACTTC. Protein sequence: CSVEVSGVFTYEQYF.

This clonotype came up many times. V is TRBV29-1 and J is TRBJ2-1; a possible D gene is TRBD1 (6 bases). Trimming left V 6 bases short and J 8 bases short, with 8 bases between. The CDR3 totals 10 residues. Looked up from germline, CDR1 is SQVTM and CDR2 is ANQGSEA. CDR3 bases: TGCAGCGTCGGACAGTATGAGCAGTTCTTC. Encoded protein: CSVGQYEQFF.

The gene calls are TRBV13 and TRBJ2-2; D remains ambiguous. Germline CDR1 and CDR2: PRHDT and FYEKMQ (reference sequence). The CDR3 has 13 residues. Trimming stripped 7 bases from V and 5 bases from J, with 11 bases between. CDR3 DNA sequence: TGTGCCAGCACGCGAGGTCGGACCGGGGAGCTGTTTTTT. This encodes CASTRGRTGELFF.

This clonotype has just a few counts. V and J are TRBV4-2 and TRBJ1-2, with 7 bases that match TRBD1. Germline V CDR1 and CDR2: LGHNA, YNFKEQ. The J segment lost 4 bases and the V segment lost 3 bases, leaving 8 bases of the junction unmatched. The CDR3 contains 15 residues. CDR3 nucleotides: TGTGCCAGCAGCCATGACCTGACAGGGCTCTATGGCTACACCTTC. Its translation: CASSHDLTGLYGYTF.

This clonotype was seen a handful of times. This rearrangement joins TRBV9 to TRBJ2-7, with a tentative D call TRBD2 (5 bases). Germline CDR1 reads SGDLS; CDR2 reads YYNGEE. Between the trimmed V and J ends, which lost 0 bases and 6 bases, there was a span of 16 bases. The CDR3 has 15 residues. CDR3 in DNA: TGTGCCAGCAGCGTAGGTATAGGGAGTCTGCGCGAGCAGTACTTC. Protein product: CASSVGIGSLREQYF.

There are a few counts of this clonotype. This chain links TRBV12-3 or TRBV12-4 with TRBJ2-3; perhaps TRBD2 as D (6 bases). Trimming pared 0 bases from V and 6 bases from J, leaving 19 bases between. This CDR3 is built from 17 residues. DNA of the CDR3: TGTGCCAGCAGTTTAGCGGTGGGGTCTAGCGAGGCCGATACGCAGTATTTT. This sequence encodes CASSLAVGSSEADTQYF.

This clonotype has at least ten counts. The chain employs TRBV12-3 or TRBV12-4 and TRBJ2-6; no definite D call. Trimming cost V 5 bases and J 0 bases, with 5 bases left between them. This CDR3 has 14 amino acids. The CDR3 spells CASSIASGANVLTF. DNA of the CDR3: TGTGCCAGCAGTATCGCCTCTGGGGCCAACGTCCTGACTTTC.

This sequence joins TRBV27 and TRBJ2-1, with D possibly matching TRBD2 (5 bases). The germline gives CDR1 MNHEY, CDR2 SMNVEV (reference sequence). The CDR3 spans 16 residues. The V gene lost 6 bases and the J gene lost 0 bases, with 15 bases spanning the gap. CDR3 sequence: CASSGLSSSSYNEQFF. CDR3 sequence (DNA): TGTGCCAGCAGCGGACTCTCCAGTAGCTCCTACAATGAGCAGTTCTTC.

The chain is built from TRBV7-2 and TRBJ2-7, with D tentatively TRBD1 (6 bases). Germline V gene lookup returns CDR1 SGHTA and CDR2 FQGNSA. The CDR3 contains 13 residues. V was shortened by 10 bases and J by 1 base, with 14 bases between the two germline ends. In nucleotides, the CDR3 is TGTGCCACCCGACAGGCAGGATCCTACGAGCAGTACTTC. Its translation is CATRQAGSYEQYF.

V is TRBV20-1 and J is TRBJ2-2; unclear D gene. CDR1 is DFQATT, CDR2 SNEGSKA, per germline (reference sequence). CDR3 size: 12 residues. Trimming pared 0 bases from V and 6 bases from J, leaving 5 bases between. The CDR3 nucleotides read TGCAGTGCTAGAGATGTAGCCGGGGAGCTGTTTTTT. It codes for CSARDVAGELFF.

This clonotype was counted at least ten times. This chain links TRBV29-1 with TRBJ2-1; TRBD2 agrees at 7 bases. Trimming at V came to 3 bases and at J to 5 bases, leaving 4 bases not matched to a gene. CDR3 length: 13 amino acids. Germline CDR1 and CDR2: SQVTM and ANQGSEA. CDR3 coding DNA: TGCAGCGTTGACAGGACTAGGAACAATGAGCAGTTCTTC. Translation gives CSVDRTRNNEQFF.

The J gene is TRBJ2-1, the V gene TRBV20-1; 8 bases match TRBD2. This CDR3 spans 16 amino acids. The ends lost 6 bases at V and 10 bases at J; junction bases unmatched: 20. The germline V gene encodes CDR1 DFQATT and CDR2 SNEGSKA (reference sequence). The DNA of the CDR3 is TGCAGTGCGGGGCAGGGCAGTAGCGGGGTTCTTAGGGAGCAGTTCTTC. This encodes CSAGQGSSGVLREQFF.

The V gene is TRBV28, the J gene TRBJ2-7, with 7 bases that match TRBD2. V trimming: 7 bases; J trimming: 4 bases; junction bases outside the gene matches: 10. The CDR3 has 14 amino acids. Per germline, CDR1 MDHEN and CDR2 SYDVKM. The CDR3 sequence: CASTLGGSSYEQYF. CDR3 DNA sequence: TGTGCCAGCACCCTGGGGGGGAGTTCTTACGAGCAGTACTTC.

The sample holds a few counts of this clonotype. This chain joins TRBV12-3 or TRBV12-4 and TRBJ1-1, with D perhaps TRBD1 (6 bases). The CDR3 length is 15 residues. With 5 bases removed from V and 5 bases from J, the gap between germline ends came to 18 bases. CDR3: CASSVVRGGGTEAFF. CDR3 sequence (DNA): TGTGCCAGCAGTGTGGTTCGGGGAGGGGGAACTGAAGCTTTCTTT.

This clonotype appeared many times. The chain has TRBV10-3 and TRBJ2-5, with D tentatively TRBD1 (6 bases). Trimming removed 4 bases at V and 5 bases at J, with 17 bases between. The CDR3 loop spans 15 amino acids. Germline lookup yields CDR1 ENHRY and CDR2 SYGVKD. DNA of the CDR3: TGTGCCATCAGTGCGTTGCCGCCAGGGGAGGAGACCCAGTACTTC. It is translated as CAISALPPGEETQYF.

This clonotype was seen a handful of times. CDR3 in DNA: TGTGCCAGCAGCCTGGAGGGACTAACCGGGGAGGATACGCAGTATTTT. Translation: CASSLEGLTGEDTQYF. The chain uses TRBV5-6 and TRBJ2-3; 7 bases align to TRBD2. V lost 4 bases and J lost 6; bases outside the gene matches: 14. CDR1 and CDR2 (germline): SGHDT, YYEEEE. The CDR3 extends over 16 amino acids.

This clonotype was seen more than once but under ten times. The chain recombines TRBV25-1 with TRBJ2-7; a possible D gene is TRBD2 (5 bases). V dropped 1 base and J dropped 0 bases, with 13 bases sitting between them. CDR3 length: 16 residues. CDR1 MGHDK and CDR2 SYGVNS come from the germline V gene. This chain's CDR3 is CASSESQRLTSYEQYF. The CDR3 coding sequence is TGTGCCAGCAGTGAATCTCAGCGGCTCACCTCCTACGAGCAGTACTTC.

In DNA form, the CDR3 reads TGTGCCAGCAGTTTATGGGGAAGGATGGGCGCACCAAGCTCTGGGGCCAACGTCCTGACTTTC. Translating gives CASSLWGRMGAPSSGANVLTF. The chain has TRBV28 and TRBJ2-6, with D hard to call. This CDR3 region has 21 residues. Germline CDR1 MDHEN, CDR2 SYDVKM. Trimming took off 0 bases at V and 0 bases at J, with 21 bases between the two ends.

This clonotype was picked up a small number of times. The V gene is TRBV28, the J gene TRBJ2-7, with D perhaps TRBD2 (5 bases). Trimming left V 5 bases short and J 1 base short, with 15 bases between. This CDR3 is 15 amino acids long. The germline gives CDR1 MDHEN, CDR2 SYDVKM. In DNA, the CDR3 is TGTGCCAGCAGTGCTTCCTCCGCGGGTTCCTACGAGCAGTACTTC. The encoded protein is CASSASSAGSYEQYF.

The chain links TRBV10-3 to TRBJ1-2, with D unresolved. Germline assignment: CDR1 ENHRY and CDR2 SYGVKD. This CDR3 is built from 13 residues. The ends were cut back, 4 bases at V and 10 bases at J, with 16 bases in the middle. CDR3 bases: TGTGCCATCAGTGGTGTTGACCCGGCCCCCTACACCTTC. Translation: CAISGVDPAPYTF.